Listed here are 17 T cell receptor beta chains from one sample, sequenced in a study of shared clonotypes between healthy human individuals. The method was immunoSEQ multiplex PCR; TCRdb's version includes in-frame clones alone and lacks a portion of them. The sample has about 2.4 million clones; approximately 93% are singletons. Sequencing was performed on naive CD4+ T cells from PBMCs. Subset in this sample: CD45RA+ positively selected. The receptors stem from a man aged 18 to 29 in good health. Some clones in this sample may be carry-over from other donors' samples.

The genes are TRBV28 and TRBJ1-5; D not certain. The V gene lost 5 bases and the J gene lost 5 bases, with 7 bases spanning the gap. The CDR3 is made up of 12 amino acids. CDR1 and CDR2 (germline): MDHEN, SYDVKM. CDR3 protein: CASSPSHQPQHF. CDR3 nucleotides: TGTGCCAGCAGTCCCTCTCATCAGCCCCAGCATTTT.

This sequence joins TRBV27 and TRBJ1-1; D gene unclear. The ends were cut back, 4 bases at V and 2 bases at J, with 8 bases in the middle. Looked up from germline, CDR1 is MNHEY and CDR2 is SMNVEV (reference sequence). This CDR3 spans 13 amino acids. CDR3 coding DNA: TGTGCCAGCAGTTATGGCAAAAACACTGAAGCTTTCTTT. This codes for CASSYGKNTEAFF.

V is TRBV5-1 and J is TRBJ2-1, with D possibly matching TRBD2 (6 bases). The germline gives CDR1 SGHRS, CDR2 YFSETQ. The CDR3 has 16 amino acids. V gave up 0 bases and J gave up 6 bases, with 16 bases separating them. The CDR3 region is CASSLDVSGSANEQFF. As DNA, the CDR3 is TGCGCCAGCAGCTTGGATGTTAGCGGTAGCGCCAATGAGCAGTTCTTC.

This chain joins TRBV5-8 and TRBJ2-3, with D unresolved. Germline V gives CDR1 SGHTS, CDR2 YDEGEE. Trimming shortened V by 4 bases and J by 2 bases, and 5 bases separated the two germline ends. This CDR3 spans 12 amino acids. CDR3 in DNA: TGTGCCAGCAGCCAACACACAGATACGCAGTATTTT. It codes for CASSQHTDTQYF.

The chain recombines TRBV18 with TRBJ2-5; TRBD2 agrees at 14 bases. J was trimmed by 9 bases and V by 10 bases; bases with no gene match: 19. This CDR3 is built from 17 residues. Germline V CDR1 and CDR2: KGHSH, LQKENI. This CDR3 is CATSSGTSGRALEAQYF. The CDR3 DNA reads TGTGCCACCTCCTCGGGGACTAGCGGGAGAGCCTTGGAGGCCCAGTACTTC.

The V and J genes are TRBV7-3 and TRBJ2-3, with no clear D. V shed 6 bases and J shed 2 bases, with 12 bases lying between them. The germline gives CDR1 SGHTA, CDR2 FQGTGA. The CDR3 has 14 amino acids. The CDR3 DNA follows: TGTGCCAGCAGTCCCGACTGGTCCACAGATACGCAGTATTTT. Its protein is CASSPDWSTDTQYF.

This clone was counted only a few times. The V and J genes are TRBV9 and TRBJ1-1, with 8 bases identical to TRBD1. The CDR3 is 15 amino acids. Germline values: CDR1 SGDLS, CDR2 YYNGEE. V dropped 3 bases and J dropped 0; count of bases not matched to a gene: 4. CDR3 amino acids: CASSAVDRVNTEAFF. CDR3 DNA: TGTGCCAGCAGCGCCGTGGACAGGGTGAACACTGAAGCTTTCTTT. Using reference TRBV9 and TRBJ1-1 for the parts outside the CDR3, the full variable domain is DSGVTQTPKHLITATGQRVTLRCSPRSGDLSVYWYQQSLDQGLQFLIQYYNGEERAKGNILERFSAQQFPDLHSELNLSSLELGDSALYFCASSAVDRVNTEAFFGQGTRLTVV.

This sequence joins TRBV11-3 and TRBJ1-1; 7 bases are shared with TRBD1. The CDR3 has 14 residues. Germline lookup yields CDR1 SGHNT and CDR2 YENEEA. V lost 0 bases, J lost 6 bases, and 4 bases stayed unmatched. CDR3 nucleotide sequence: TGTGCCAGCAGCTTAGATAACAGGGGCGCTGAAGCTTTCTTT. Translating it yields CASSLDNRGAEAFF.

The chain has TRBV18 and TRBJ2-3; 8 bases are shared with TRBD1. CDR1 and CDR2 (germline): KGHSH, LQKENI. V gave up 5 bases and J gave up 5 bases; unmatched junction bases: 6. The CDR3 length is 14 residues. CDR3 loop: CASSIGTGRDTQYF. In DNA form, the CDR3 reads TGTGCCAGCTCAATTGGGACAGGTAGAGATACGCAGTATTTT. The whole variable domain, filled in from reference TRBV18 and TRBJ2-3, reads NAGVMQNPRHLVRRRGQEARLRCSPMKGHSHVYWYRQLPEEGLKFMVYLQKENIIDESGMPKERFSAEFPKEGPSILRIQQVVRGDSAAYFCASSIGTGRDTQYFGPGTRLTVL.

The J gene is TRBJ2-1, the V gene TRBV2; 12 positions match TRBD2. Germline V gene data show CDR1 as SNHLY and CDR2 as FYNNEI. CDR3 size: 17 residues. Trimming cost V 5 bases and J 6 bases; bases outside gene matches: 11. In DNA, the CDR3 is TGTGCCAGCAGTCCTAGCGGGAGGGTTTTTGGGGGCAATGAGCAGTTCTTC. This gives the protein CASSPSGRVFGGNEQFF.

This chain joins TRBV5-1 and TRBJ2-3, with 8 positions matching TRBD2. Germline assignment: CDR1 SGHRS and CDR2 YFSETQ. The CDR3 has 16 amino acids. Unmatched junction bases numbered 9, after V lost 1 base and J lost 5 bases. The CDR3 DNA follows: TGCGCCAGCAGCTTGAGGTCGGGAGGGCCCGGAGATACGCAGTATTTT. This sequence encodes CASSLRSGGPGDTQYF.

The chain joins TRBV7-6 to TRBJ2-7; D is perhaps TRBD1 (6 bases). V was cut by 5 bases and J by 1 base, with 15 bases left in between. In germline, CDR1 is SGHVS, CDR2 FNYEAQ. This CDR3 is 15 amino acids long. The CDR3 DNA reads TGTGCCAGCAGCCCGGAAGACAGGCCTTCCTACGAGCAGTACTTC. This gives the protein CASSPEDRPSYEQYF.

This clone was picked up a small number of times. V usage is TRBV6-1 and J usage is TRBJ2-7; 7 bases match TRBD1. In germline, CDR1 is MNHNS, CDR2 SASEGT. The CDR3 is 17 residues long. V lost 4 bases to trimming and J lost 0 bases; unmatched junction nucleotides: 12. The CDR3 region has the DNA TGTGCCAGCAGTGGATCACCGGGGACAGCCAGCTCCTACGAGCAGTACTTC. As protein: CASSGSPGTASSYEQYF.

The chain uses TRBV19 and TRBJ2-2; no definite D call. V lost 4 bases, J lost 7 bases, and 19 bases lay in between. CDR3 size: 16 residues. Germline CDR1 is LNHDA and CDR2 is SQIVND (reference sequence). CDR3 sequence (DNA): TGTGCCAGTAGTAGTAGTCGGCCGACCGGCGGCGGGGAGCTGTTTTTT. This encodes CASSSSRPTGGGELFF.

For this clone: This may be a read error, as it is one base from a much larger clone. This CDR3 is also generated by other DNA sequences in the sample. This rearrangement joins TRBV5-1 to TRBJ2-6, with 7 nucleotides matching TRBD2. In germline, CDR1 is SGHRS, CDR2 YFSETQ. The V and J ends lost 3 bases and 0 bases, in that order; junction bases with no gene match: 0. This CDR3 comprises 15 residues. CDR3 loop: CASSSGGSGANVLTF. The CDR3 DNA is TGCGCCAGCAGCTCGGGGGGCTCTGGGGCCAACGTCCTGACTTTC. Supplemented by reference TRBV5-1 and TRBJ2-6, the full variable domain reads KAGVTQTPRYLIKTRGQQVTLSCSPISGHRSVSWYQQTPGQGLQFLFEYFSETQRNKGNFPGRFSGRQFSNSRSEMNVSTLELGDSALYLCASSSGGSGANVLTFGAGSRLTVL.

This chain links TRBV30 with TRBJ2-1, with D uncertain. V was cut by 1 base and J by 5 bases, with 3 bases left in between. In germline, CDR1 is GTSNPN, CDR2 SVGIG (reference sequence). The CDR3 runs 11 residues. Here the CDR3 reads CAWSDDNEQFF. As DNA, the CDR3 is TGTGCCTGGAGTGATGACAATGAGCAGTTCTTC.

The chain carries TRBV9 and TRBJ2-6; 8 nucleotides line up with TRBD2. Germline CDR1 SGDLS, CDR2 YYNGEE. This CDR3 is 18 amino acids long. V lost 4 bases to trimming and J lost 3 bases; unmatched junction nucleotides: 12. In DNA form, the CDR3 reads TGTGCCAGCAGCAACCTACGGGGGGGCGCGAATGGGGCCAACGTCCTGACTTTC. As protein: CASSNLRGGANGANVLTF.